This T cell receptor beta chain was documented in a study of human T cells and chemical hapten exposure. Looking at the study overall: The cohort included alopecia areata under or over 50% scalp, totalis and universalis.

The CDR3 covers 16 residues. J was trimmed by 9 bases and V by 1 base; bases with no gene match: 12. Germline V gives CDR1 SGDLS, CDR2 YYNGEE. MiXCR, run by TCRdb on the RACE reads, gives a single entry per CDR3 protein. The profile shows 190,000 or so distinct CDR3 sequences, around a quarter of them singletons. As to time point: patch test 3, about 24 weeks after DPC sensitization. Specified treatment: therapeutic diphenylcyclopropenone sensitization with weekly scalp DPC. Unfractionated whole blood was the source of the extracted total RNA. The V call is TRBV9, the J call TRBJ2-1; 8 bases map to TRBD2. The specimen comprised whole blood, sampled in connection with sensitization to the hapten diphenylcyclopropenone (DPC). The source is a woman between 40 and 55 years old with alopecia areata. Some clones in this sample may be carry-over from other donors' samples. The CDR3, as DNA: TGTGCCAGCAGCGTAACCACTAGCGGACCCTACGGTGAGCAGTTCTTC. It codes for CASSVTTSGPYGEQFF.